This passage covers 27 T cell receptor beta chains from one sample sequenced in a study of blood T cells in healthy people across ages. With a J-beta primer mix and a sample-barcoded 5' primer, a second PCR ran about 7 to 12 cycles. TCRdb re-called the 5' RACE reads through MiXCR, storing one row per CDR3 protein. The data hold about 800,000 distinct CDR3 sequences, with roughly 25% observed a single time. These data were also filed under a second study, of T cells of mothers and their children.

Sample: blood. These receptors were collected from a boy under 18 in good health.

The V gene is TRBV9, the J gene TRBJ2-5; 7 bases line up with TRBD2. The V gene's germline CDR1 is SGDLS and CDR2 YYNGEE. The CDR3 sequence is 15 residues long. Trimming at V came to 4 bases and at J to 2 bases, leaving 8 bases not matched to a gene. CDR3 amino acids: CASSIWGGVQETQYF. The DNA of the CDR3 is TGTGCCAGCAGCATTTGGGGGGGTGTGCAAGAGACCCAGTACTTC.

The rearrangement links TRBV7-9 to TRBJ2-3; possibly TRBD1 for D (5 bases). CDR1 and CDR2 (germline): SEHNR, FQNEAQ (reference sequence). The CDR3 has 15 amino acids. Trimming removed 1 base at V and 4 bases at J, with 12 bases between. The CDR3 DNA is TGTGCCAGCAGCTTAGTAGTAGCAGGGTCAGATACGCAGTATTTT. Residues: CASSLVVAGSDTQYF.

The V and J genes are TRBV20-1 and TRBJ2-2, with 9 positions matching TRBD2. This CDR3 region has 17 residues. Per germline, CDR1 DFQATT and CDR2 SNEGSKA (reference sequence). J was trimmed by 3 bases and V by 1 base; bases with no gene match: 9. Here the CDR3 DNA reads TGCAGTGCTAGAGCACTAGCGGGTCCTAAGCACACCGGGGAGCTGTTTTTT. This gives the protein CSARALAGPKHTGELFF.

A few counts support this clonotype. CDR3 DNA sequence: TGTGCCAGCAGCCTTTTAGGCGGAGACCCCGGGGAGCTGTTTTTT. Amino acid sequence: CASSLLGGDPGELFF. The chain recombines TRBV13 with TRBJ2-2; no firm D call. The CDR3 contains 15 residues. V lost 5 bases and J 6 bases, leaving 16 bases between the germline ends. Per the germline V gene, CDR1 is PRHDT and CDR2 is FYEKMQ (reference sequence).

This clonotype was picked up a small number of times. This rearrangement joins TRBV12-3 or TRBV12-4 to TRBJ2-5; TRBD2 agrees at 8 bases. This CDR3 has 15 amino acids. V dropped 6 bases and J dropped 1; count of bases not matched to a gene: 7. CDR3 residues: CASRSRLASQETQYF. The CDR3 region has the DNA TGTGCCAGCAGGTCACGACTAGCGTCCCAAGAGACCCAGTACTTC.

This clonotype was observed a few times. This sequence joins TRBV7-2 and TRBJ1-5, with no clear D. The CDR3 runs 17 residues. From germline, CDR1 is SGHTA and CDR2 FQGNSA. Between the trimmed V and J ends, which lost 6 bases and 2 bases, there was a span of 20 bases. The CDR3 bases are TGTGCCAGCAGTCCCGGGCGGGCCTCATGGGGCAATCAGCCCCAGCATTTT. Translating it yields CASSPGRASWGNQPQHF.

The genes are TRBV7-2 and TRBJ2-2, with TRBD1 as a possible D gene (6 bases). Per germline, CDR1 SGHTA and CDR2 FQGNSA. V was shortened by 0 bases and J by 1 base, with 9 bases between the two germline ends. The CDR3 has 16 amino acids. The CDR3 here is CASSLAGAMNTGELFF. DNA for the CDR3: TGTGCCAGCAGCTTAGCGGGGGCCATGAACACCGGGGAGCTGTTTTTT.

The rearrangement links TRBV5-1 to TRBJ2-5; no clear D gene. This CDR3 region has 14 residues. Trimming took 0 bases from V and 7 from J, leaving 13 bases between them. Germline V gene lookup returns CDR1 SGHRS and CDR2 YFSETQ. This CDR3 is CASSLGDSLVTQYF. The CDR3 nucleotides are TGCGCCAGCAGCTTGGGCGATAGCCTGGTGACCCAGTACTTC. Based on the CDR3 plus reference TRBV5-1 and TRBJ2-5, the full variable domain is KAGVTQTPRYLIKTRGQQVTLSCSPISGHRSVSWYQQTPGQGLQFLFEYFSETQRNKGNFPGRFSGRQFSNSRSEMNVSTLELGDSALYLCASSLGDSLVTQYFGPGTRLLVL.

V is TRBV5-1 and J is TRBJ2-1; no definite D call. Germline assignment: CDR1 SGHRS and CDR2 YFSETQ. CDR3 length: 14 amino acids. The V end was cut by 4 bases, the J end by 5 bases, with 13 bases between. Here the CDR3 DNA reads TGCGCCAGCAGCCCGTACCCTAGTAACAATGAGCAGTTCTTC. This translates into CASSPYPSNNEQFF.

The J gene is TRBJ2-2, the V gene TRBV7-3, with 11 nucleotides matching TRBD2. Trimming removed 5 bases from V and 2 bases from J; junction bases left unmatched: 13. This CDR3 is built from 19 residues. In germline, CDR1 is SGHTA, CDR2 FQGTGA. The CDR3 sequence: CASSGGTSGGKANTGELFF. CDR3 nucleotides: TGTGCCAGCAGCGGCGGGACTAGCGGAGGAAAAGCCAACACCGGGGAGCTGTTTTTT.

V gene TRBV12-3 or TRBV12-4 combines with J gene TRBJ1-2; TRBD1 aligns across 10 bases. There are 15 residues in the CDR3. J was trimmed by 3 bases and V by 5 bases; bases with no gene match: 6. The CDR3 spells CASSTPGQGYYGYTF. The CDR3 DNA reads TGTGCCAGCAGTACCCCGGGACAGGGGTACTATGGCTACACCTTC.

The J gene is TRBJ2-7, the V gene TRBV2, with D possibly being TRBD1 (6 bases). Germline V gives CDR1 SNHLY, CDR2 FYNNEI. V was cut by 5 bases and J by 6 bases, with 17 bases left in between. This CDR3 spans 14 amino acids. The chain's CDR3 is CASSRLLQGAEQYF. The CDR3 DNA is TGTGCCAGCAGTAGATTATTACAGGGAGCCGAGCAGTACTTC.

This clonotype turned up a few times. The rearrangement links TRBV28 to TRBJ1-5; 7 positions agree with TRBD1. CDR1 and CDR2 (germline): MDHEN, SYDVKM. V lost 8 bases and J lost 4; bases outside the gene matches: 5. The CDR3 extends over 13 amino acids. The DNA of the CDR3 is TGTGCCAGCGGAGGGACAGCAAATCAGCCCCAGCATTTT. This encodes CASGGTANQPQHF.

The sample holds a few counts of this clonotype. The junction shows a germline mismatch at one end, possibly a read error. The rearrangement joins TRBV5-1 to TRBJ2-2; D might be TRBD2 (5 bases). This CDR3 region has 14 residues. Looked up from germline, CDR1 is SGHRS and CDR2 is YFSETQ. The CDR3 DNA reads TGCGCCAGCAGCACTGACCGCTACACCGGGGAGCTGTTCTTT. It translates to CASSTDRYTGELFF.

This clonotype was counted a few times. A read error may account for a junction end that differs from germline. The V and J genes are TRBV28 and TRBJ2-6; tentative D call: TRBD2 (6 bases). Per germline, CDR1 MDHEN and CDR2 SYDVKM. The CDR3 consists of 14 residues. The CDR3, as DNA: TGTGCCAGCAATAGCGGCTCTGGGGCCAACGCCCTGACTTTC. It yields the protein CASNSGSGANALTF.

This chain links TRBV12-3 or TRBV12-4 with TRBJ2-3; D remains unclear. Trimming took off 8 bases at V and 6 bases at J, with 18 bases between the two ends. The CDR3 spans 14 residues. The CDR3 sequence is CASQPAPRKDTQYF. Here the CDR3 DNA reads TGTGCCAGCCAGCCCGCGCCCCGTAAGGATACGCAGTATTTT.

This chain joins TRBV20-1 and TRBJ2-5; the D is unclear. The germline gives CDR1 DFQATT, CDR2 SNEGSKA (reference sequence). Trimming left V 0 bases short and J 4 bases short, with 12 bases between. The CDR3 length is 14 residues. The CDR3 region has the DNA TGCAGTGCTAGAGATCAGAAGGTTCTAGAGACCCAGTACTTC. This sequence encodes CSARDQKVLETQYF.

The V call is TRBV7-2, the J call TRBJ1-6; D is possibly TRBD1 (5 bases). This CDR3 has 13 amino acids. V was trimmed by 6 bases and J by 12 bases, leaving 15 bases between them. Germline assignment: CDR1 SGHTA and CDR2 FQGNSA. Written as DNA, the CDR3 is TGTGCCAGCAGTTACCGGGACCGGGTACCCCTCCACTTT. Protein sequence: CASSYRDRVPLHF.

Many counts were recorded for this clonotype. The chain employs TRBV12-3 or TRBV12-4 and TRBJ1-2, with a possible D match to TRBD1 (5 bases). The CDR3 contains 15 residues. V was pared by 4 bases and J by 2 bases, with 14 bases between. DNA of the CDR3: TGTGCCAGCAGTTCCCAAGGGACCTTAAACTATGGCTACACCTTC. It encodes CASSSQGTLNYGYTF.

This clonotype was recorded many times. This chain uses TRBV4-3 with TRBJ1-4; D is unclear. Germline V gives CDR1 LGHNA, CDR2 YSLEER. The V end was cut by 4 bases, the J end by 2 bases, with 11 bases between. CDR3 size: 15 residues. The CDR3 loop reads CASSPLLVTNEKLFF. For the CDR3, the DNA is TGCGCCAGCAGCCCTCTTCTAGTGACTAATGAAAAACTGTTTTTT.

CDR3 nucleotide sequence: TGTGCCAGCACCTTCAGGGGAGGGGCCTACGAGCAGTACTTC. Translated: CASTFRGGAYEQYF. The rearrangement joins TRBV28 to TRBJ2-7, with D possibly matching TRBD2 (7 bases). The CDR3 totals 14 residues. The germline CDR1 and CDR2 sequences are MDHEN and SYDVKM. Trimming removed 7 bases from V and 2 bases from J, with 15 bases in between.

This CDR3 reads CASSQDAGGSYGYTF. The CDR3 nucleotides read TGCGCCAGCAGCCAAGATGCAGGGGGGAGCTATGGCTACACCTTC. The chain carries TRBV4-3 and TRBJ1-2; 7 positions match TRBD1. CDR1 is LGHNA, CDR2 YSLEER, per germline. V trimming: 0 bases; J trimming: 4 bases; junction bases outside the gene matches: 5. CDR3 size: 15 residues.

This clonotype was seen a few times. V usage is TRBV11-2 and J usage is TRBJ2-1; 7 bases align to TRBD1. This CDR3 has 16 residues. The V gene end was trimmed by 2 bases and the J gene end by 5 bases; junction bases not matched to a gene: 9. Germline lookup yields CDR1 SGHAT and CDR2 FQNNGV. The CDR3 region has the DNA TGTGCCAGCAGCTTACGCACAGGGGTTCCCAACAATGAGCAGTTCTTC. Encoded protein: CASSLRTGVPNNEQFF.

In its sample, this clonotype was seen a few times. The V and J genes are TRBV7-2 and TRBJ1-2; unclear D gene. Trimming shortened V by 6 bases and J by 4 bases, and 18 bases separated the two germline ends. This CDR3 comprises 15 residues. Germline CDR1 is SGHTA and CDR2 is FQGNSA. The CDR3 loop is CASRTRASPIYGYTF. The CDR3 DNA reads TGTGCCAGCAGGACCCGGGCCAGTCCAATCTATGGCTACACCTTC.

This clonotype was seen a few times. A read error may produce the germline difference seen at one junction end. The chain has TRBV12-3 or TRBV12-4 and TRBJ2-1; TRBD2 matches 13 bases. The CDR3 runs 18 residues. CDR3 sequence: CASSSGTSGTSSYDEQFF. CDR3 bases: TGTGCCAGCAGTTCCGGGACTAGCGGGACCAGCTCCTACGATGAGCAGTTCTTC.

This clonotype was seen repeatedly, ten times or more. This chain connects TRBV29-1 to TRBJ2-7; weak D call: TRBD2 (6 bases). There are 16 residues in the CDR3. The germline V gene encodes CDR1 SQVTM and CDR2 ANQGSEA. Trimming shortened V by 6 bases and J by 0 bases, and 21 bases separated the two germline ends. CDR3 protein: CSVKTPGDFSSYEQYF. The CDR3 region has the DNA TGCAGCGTAAAGACCCCCGGGGACTTCAGCTCCTACGAGCAGTACTTC.

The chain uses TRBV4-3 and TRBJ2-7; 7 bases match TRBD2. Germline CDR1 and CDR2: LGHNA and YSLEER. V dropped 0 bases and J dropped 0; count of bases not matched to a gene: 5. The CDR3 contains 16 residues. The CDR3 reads CASSQDRAGDSYEQYF. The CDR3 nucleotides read TGCGCCAGCAGCCAAGACAGGGCGGGAGACTCCTACGAGCAGTACTTC.